The 4 T cell receptor beta chains below all came from one sample that was sequenced in a study of OX40 agonist ivuxolimab in advanced cancers. TCRdb keeps only in-frame clones here, not all; method: immunoSEQ multiplex PCR. There are tens of thousands of clones in the sample; 80% to 90% occur only once, and under 0.4% lies in the top ten. The sample was CD4+ or CD8+ T cells sorted from blood, taken in a trial of the OX40 agonist ivuxolimab. The receptors were gathered from an adult with an advanced solid tumor such as melanoma, head and neck, liver or kidney cancer.

V is TRBV28 and J is TRBJ1-4; D is perhaps TRBD1 (6 bases). The CDR3 runs to 16 residues. With 7 bases removed from V and 10 bases from J, the gap between germline ends came to 25 bases. Germline lookup yields CDR1 MDHEN and CDR2 SYDVKM. The DNA of the CDR3 is TGTGCCAGCACCCTGGGCCGGGACATCCCCGGGGGAAAACTGTTTTTT. As protein: CASTLGRDIPGGKLFF.

The chain carries TRBV2 and TRBJ1-5; no reliable D call. V lost 5 bases to trimming and J lost 4 bases, with 15 bases between them. The CDR3 runs to 15 residues. Germline lookup yields CDR1 SNHLY and CDR2 FYNNEI. CDR3 in DNA: TGTGCCAGCAGTATAACCGGGCTTGGGAATCAGCCCCAGCATTTT. Protein sequence: CASSITGLGNQPQHF.

The rearrangement joins TRBV5-6 to TRBJ1-1; 8 nucleotides align to TRBD1. V gave up 0 bases and J gave up 11 bases; unmatched junction bases: 6. Germline V lookup: CDR1 SGHDT, CDR2 YYEEEE. CDR3 length: 13 residues. The CDR3 region is CASSLGTGPHAFF. In nucleotides, the CDR3 is TGTGCCAGCAGCTTGGGGACAGGGCCCCACGCTTTCTTT.

The chain combines TRBV28 with TRBJ2-2; 9 bases fit TRBD1. J was trimmed by 4 bases and V by 5 bases; bases with no gene match: 8. The CDR3 extends over 16 amino acids. Germline V gene sequence: CDR1 MDHEN, CDR2 SYDVKM. This CDR3 reads CASSRTGTGSTGELFF. As DNA, the CDR3 is TGTGCCAGCAGTCGTACCGGGACAGGGAGCACCGGGGAGCTGTTTTTT. The full variable domain, with the rest looked up from reference TRBV28 and TRBJ2-2, is DVKVTQSSRYLVKRTGEKVFLECVQDMDHENMFWYRQDPGLGLRLIYFSYDVKMKEKGDIPEGYSVSREKKERFSLILESASTNQTSMYLCASSRTGTGSTGELFFGEGSRLTVL.